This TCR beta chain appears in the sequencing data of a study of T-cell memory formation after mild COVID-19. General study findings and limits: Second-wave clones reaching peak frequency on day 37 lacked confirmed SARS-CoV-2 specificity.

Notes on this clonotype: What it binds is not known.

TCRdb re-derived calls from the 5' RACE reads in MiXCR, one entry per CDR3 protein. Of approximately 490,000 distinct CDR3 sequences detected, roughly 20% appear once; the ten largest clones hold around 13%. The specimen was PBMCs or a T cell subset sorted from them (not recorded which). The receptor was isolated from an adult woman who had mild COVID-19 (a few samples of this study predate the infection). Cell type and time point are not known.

The CDR3 DNA is TGTGCCAGCAGCTCCCTACTCGGGTGGCTTAACTATGGCTACACCTTC. Translated: CASSSLLGWLNYGYTF. This chain uses TRBV11-2 with TRBJ1-2; D is uncertain. Deletions cut 4 bases from V and 1 base from J, with 16 bases between. The length of the CDR3 is 16 residues. Germline loops: CDR1 SGHAT, CDR2 FQNNGV.